This T cell receptor (beta chain) was found in a study of shared clonotypes between healthy human individuals (dated by TCRdb to between 2020 and 2021). Regarding the research as a whole: The cohort comprised a couple of women and a few men aged 18 to 49 years. For each donor, three plates each were used for CD4 naive and CD4 memory, two plates were used for CD8 naive, and one plate was used for CD8 memory. The study deeply sequenced blood TCR repertoires of several healthy adults to estimate repertoire size and the extent of clonotype sharing between individuals. Libraries were prepared and TCR repertoires were sequenced by different laboratories using diverse techniques, in order to increase sequencing depth and limit assay-specific biases. Leukapheresis yielded between about 0.9 and 9.5 billion PBMCs per donor.

Comment on this clone: Its target antigen remains unknown. One base away there is no much larger clone; base qualities are not given.

Using the deep immunoSEQ assay, TCR CDR3 regions were amplified from genomic DNA by multiplex PCR. Extracted genomic DNA from each cell subset was spread evenly across all wells of several immunoSEQ 96-well plates, with each plate serving as a replicate. For sorted subsets, each replicate PCR was loaded with 200 ng genomic DNA, equivalent to about 33,000 T cell genomes. The purified libraries were quantified using a Qubit 3.0 fluorometer, sized with a Bioanalyzer 2100, and then quantified again using the KAPA Library Quantification kit. Each immunoSEQ 96-well plate was sequenced on its own single-read 150-cycle Illumina NextSeq 550 flow cell. The paper's data handling went like this. Because the immunoSEQ output included only junctional sequences and no quality scores, the filtering could not be the same as the filtering used for full-length reads. To assign V/J genes and CDR3, sequences were annotated using PyIR, a Python wrapper for IgBLAST v1.9, with IMGT germline references. Any read was removed if the V/J assignment was weak (E-value above 1e-6), the CDR3 was missing, or the read contained stop codons, out-of-frame junctions, or ambiguous translated residues. A V3J clonotype was defined by an identical inferred V gene, J gene, and CDR3 amino acid sequence. To compute the percentage overlap between repertoires, the number of shared unique clonotypes was divided by the size of the smaller repertoire. Repertoire richness was assessed with RTK rarefaction, the Chao1 estimator, and Recon v2.1 estimates of unobserved clonotypes. Generation probabilities were computed with OLGA for all TCRbeta clonotypes obtained by the gDNA method from several donors. The table comes from immuneACCESS by way of TCRdb, which keeps in-frame sequences with V and J called. Part of the clones is missing from these tables; in studies checked, under half for an unresolved V gene and the rest for unknown reasons. The V and J calls and clone size are taken from that table; D and trimming were inferred from the DNA. This sample lists 700,000 or so clones; more than 70% were detected once. The ten largest clones take up under 2% of the sample.

From a lookup of the germline V gene, CDR1 and CDR2 are MNHNS and SASEGT. Trimming costs V 5 bases and J 3 bases, and their ends lie 11 bases apart. The CDR3 covers 13 residues, taking in both the cysteine and the phenylalanine. The kept DNA is CDR3 alone, 39 bases in frame from the first base. The donors were healthy, HIV-negative adults who had no recently reported acute infections or vaccinations. All donors were Caucasian adults living in Nashville, Tennessee, USA. CD4+ T cells were enriched by magnetic negative selection; naive cells were then positively selected on CD45RA, and the negative fraction formed the memory subset. Blood was obtained by leukapheresis, after which PBMCs were separated by Ficoll-Histopaque density gradient centrifugation and cryopreserved in liquid nitrogen vapor phase. Analytical flow cytometry was used to check the purity and quantity of each magnetically sorted T cell population. Genomic DNA was isolated from every sorted fraction and measured by UV absorbance on a Nanodrop 2000c.

What the study reported, not specific to this receptor: When a handful of donors were compared, the shared fraction of clonotypes was about 5.4% for naive CD4, less than 4% for naive CD8, about 2.5% for memory CD4, and 0.35% to 0.5% for memory CD8. Incomplete sequencing was indicated by rarefaction of sorted-subset datasets, despite the large sequencing depth. Compared with non-shared clonotypes, clonotypes shared by all four sorted-subset donors had higher generation probabilities. Based on pairwise subsampling, the degree of clonotype sharing among donors was expected to be affected by sequencing depth. Larger estimated clonotype richness was generally found for naive subsets than for memory subsets. Sampling was limited to blood, and TCR repertoires in tissue likely differ from TCR repertoires in blood. The small number of donors limited the genetic and exposure-history diversity represented.

The sequencing sample was made of memory CD4+ T cells sorted from blood. What the cell subset or site label conveys for this sample: CD45RA-negative fraction. The receptor chain draws on TRBV6-1 and TRBJ2-7; no D segment can be confidently identified. The receptor comes from a woman in her 30s in good health. CDR3 loop: CASSMRASYEQYF. The nucleotide sequence is TGTGCCAGCAGTATGAGAGCAAGCTACGAGCAGTACTTC.